The 12 T cell receptor beta chains presented below share a single source sample, sequenced in a study of blood T cell repertoires in COVID-19. Produced via immunoSEQ multiplex PCR; TCRdb's table is partial and in-frame only. The sample lists approximately 99,000 clones; about 80% were seen once. The sample comprised peripheral blood. The receptors derive from a woman in her 70s with acute or convalescent COVID-19.

The chain employs TRBV12-3 or TRBV12-4 and TRBJ2-5; D is unclear. V lost 3 bases and J lost 5, with 7 bases in between. The CDR3 has 12 residues. CDR3: CASSLSWETQYF. In nucleotides, the CDR3 is TGTGCCAGCAGTTTGAGTTGGGAGACCCAGTACTTC.

The rearrangement links TRBV10-3 to TRBJ2-3; TRBD1 matches at 7 bases. Losses at the gene ends were 0 bases for V and 2 bases for J; bases not matched to a gene: 2. Per the germline V gene, CDR1 is ENHRY and CDR2 is SYGVKD. The CDR3 consists of 15 residues. CDR3 sequence: CAISESQGTTDTQYF. The CDR3 DNA is TGTGCCATCAGTGAGTCACAGGGGACCACAGATACGCAGTATTTT.

This clone has a single count. The chain joins TRBV3-1 (or the pseudogene TRBV3-2) to TRBJ2-3; 7 bases agree with TRBD2. There are 13 residues in the CDR3. Germline V gene data show CDR1 as LGHDT and CDR2 as YNNKEL (reference sequence). The V and J ends lost 8 bases and 2 bases, in that order; junction bases with no gene match: 4. CDR3 in amino acids: CASRGGITDTQYF. The CDR3 region has the DNA TGTGCCAGCCGGGGAGGGATCACAGATACGCAGTATTTT.

This rearrangement joins TRBV19 to TRBJ1-1; tentative D call: TRBD1 (5 bases). CDR1 and CDR2 (germline): LNHDA, SQIVND (reference sequence). Trimming shortened V by 5 bases and J by 2 bases, and 12 bases separated the two germline ends. This CDR3 contains 14 residues. The CDR3 DNA is TGTGCCAGTAGTTGGGGCCAGATTAACACTGAAGCTTTCTTT. Encoded protein: CASSWGQINTEAFF.

The V gene is TRBV12-3 or TRBV12-4, the J gene TRBJ1-1; the D gene is possibly TRBD1 (5 bases). The CDR3 is 12 residues long. Trimming took 6 bases from V and 6 from J, leaving 11 bases between them. Written as DNA, the CDR3 is TGTGCCAGCAGCCAGGGTTTGGCTGAAGCTTTCTTT. Its translation: CASSQGLAEAFF.

This chain links TRBV27 with TRBJ2-7; no definite D call. V was pared by 5 bases and J by 3 bases, with 14 bases between. Germline V gene sequence: CDR1 MNHEY, CDR2 SMNVEV (reference sequence). The CDR3 loop spans 14 amino acids. CDR3: CASSLRSGFYEQYF. The CDR3 DNA reads as TGTGCCAGCAGTCTCCGGTCAGGATTCTACGAGCAGTACTTC.

V and J are TRBV3-1 (or the pseudogene TRBV3-2) and TRBJ2-2; D perhaps matches TRBD1 (6 bases). The ends were cut back, 1 base at V and 1 base at J, with 13 bases in the middle. Per the germline V gene, CDR1 is LGHDT and CDR2 is YNNKEL (reference sequence). The CDR3 is made up of 17 amino acids. The CDR3, as DNA: TGTGCCAGCAGCCAAGGATGGAGACAGGAGAACACCGGGGAGCTGTTTTTT. It codes for CASSQGWRQENTGELFF.

The chain uses TRBV19 and TRBJ1-5, with 10 bases matching TRBD1. V lost 4 bases to trimming and J lost 4 bases; unmatched junction nucleotides: 4. This CDR3 spans 15 amino acids. In germline, CDR1 is LNHDA, CDR2 SQIVND (reference sequence). The CDR3 protein is CASSRPDRGNQPQHF. Here the CDR3 DNA reads TGTGCCAGTAGTAGGCCGGACAGGGGGAATCAGCCCCAGCATTTT.

The rearrangement links TRBV19 to TRBJ1-4; D perhaps matches TRBD1 (5 bases). CDR3 length: 17 amino acids. CDR1 is LNHDA, CDR2 SQIVND, per germline (reference sequence). Trimming took off 6 bases at V and 2 bases at J, with 19 bases between the two ends. CDR3 in DNA: TGTGCCAGTAGGCGGGCAGCCATCGGGGGGACTAATGAAAAACTGTTTTTT. The encoded protein is CASRRAAIGGTNEKLFF.

The genes are TRBV27 and TRBJ2-7; 7 bases are shared with TRBD2. V shed 5 bases and J 1 base; nucleotides not matched to a gene: 8. Germline V gene lookup returns CDR1 MNHEY and CDR2 SMNVEV (reference sequence). This CDR3 comprises 15 residues. CDR3 in amino acids: CASSVRGGLSYEQYF. CDR3 DNA sequence: TGTGCCAGCAGTGTGAGGGGAGGGTTATCCTACGAGCAGTACTTC.

The chain couples TRBV19 to TRBJ2-1; 7 nucleotides match TRBD1. V lost 3 bases to trimming and J lost 4 bases; unmatched junction nucleotides: 9. Germline V gives CDR1 LNHDA, CDR2 SQIVND (reference sequence). The CDR3 is 16 residues long. This CDR3 reads CASSIPPDRDYNEQFF. CDR3 coding DNA: TGTGCCAGTAGTATCCCCCCCGACAGGGATTACAATGAGCAGTTCTTC.

This chain joins TRBV10-3 and TRBJ1-2; D is perhaps TRBD1 (5 bases). V lost 10 bases and J 7 bases, leaving 19 bases between the germline ends. CDR3 length: 13 amino acids. The V gene's germline CDR1 is ENHRY and CDR2 SYGVKD. The CDR3 loop is CATRDSKRGGYTF. The CDR3, as DNA: TGTGCCACCAGGGACTCTAAGAGAGGTGGCTACACCTTC.